A single sample is the source of the 8 T cell receptor beta chains below, sequenced in a study of T cells in Graves' hyperthyroidism and ophthalmopathy (dated by TCRdb to the late 2010s). Library generation was performed with multiplex PCR. Sequencing was performed on an Illumina HiSeq 2000. The TCR beta CDR3 regions were amplified from RNA transcripts. The TCR CDR3 was subjected to a first round of RT-PCR using the HTBI primer set and the Qiagen OneStep RT-PCR kit. In-frame beta chains were kept once TCRdb had trimmed the public reads at Q25 with fastp and called clones with MiXCR. Each CDR3 protein gets just one entry, which takes the most common genes and DNA from the rows behind it. The sample includes hundreds of thousands of distinct CDR3 sequences, with 13% observed a single time. The top ten constitute around 9.2% of the sample. Sequencing was carried out using blood. These receptors were taken from a woman aged 18-29 years with Graves' hyperthyroidism.

This clonotype was detected ten times or more. This chain uses TRBV28 with TRBJ1-2; no clear D. The CDR3 extends over 13 amino acids. V dropped 3 bases and J dropped 7 bases, with 12 bases sitting between them. Germline CDR1 and CDR2: MDHEN and SYDVKM. CDR3 protein: CASSLGGKGGYTF. CDR3 DNA sequence: TGTGCCAGCAGTTTGGGCGGCAAGGGTGGCTACACCTTC.

This clonotype was detected many times. The chain uses TRBV20-1 and TRBJ2-1, with 9 bases matching TRBD2. Germline CDR1 DFQATT, CDR2 SNEGSKA (reference sequence). The CDR3 spans 12 residues. J was trimmed by 6 bases and V by 6 bases; bases with no gene match: 3. CDR3 loop: CSAPGLANEQFF. CDR3 nucleotide sequence: TGCAGTGCCCCGGGACTAGCCAATGAGCAGTTCTTC.

This clonotype was seen many times. This chain links TRBV20-1 with TRBJ1-5; TRBD1 agrees at 10 bases. Looked up from germline, CDR1 is DFQATT and CDR2 is SNEGSKA (reference sequence). Unmatched junction bases numbered 9, after V lost 0 bases and J lost 7 bases. The CDR3 extends over 16 amino acids. The CDR3, as DNA: TGCAGTGCTAGAGACGACGGGACAGGGGAGGGCCAGCCCCAGCATTTT. It yields the protein CSARDDGTGEGQPQHF.

This chain uses TRBV18 with TRBJ2-7; D unresolved. V was cut by 3 bases and J by 4 bases, with 19 bases left in between. This CDR3 region has 16 residues. Germline CDR1 reads KGHSH; CDR2 reads LQKENI. CDR3 in DNA: TGTGCCAGCTCACCGCCCGGGCGACGGCACGAATACGAGCAGTACTTC. Amino acids: CASSPPGRRHEYEQYF.

This clonotype showed up many times. The V gene is TRBV28, the J gene TRBJ2-1; D call uncertain. The germline V gene has CDR1 MDHEN and CDR2 SYDVKM. Trimming took 7 bases from V and 4 from J, leaving 14 bases between them. CDR3 length: 14 amino acids. CDR3 amino acids: CASNEDLRYNEQFF. The DNA for the CDR3 is TGTGCCAGCAATGAAGATCTCCGATACAATGAGCAGTTCTTC.

This clonotype was recorded many times. This chain uses TRBV7-2 with TRBJ2-1; 7 positions match TRBD1. Germline V gives CDR1 SGHTA, CDR2 FQGNSA. This CDR3 is 17 amino acids long. The ends lost 5 bases at V and 2 bases at J; junction bases unmatched: 12. CDR3 loop: CASSPYGYRGTYNEQFF. The CDR3 DNA reads as TGTGCCAGCAGCCCCTATGGATACAGGGGTACCTACAATGAGCAGTTCTTC.

In this sample, this clonotype turned up many times. The J gene is TRBJ2-7, the V gene TRBV20-1, with D possibly TRBD1 on 7 matching bases. The CDR3 totals 14 residues. The V end was cut by 4 bases, the J end by 4 bases, with 17 bases between. The V gene's germline CDR1 is DFQATT and CDR2 SNEGSKA (reference sequence). Here the CDR3 DNA reads TGCAGTGCTATCGCCTCACAGGGGACTTACGAGCAGTACTTC. This translates into CSAIASQGTYEQYF.

In this sample, this clonotype turned up many times. This chain links TRBV2 with TRBJ1-1; D is possibly TRBD1 (5 bases). The germline gives CDR1 SNHLY, CDR2 FYNNEI. The CDR3 is made up of 14 amino acids. The V and J ends lost 4 bases and 4 bases respectively, with 13 bases between them. The DNA for the CDR3 is TGTGCCAGCAGTGCAGGGAGGCTAAGCACTGAAGCTTTCTTT. Protein product: CASSAGRLSTEAFF. Drawing the rest from reference TRBV2 and TRBJ1-1, the complete variable domain is EPEVTQTPSHQVTQMGQEVILRCVPISNHLYFYWYRQILGQKVEFLVSFYNNEISEKSEIFDDQFSVERPDGSNFTLKIRSTKLEDSAMYFCASSAGRLSTEAFFGQGTRLTVV.